Listed below are T cell receptor beta chains from one sample, sequenced in a study of blood T cells in healthy people across ages. TCRdb passed the 5' RACE reads through MiXCR, listing each CDR3 protein once. The table has hundreds of thousands of distinct CDR3 sequences, about 30% seen once. Material for sequencing was blood. The receptor source for this set is a woman aged 80 or over in good health. Both conserved end residues are trimmed from each CDR3. The D gene is left open where the match is weak.

TRBJ1-3,TRBV7-2,TRBD1,ASSFEGAAGNTIY
TRBJ1-6,TRBV5-1,NA,ASSMGREASPLH
TRBJ1-2,TRBV2,NA,ASSASPRGGRGYT
TRBJ2-3,TRBV7-6,TRBD2,ASSLASGYCDTQY
TRBJ2-6,TRBV7-9,NA,ASSLGPGSGFGANVLT
TRBJ2-1,TRBV11-3,TRBD2,ASSLDLPLAGVSFGEQF
TRBJ2-3,TRBV7-2,NA,ASSQGATTDTQY
TRBJ2-3,TRBV7-2,TRBD2,ASSFTPAGVRVDTQY
TRBJ2-7,TRBV12-3/TRBV12-4,NA,ASSGVVASYEQY
TRBJ2-7,TRBV3-1,TRBD2,ASSQEAGPVYEQY
TRBJ1-2,TRBV12-5,TRBD1,ASGQTGAAIDYGYT
TRBJ2-1,TRBV5-1,NA,ASSLAGAQDNEQF
TRBJ1-6,TRBV3-1,NA,ASSLGGKTPLH
TRBJ2-3,TRBV7-2,TRBD2,ASSLDSGGAGTDTQY
TRBJ1-2,TRBV29-1,TRBD1,SAGGRTGDGYT
TRBJ2-2,TRBV25-1,TRBD1,ASDRGLTGELF
TRBJ1-1,TRBV7-8,NA,ASSCGARDSEAF
TRBJ1-4,TRBV15,NA,ATSRDPLNRIPNEKLF
TRBJ2-3,TRBV5-1,NA,ASSFSATSTDTQY
TRBJ1-1,TRBV12-3/TRBV12-4,NA,ASGPDSLTTEAF
TRBJ2-7,TRBV20-1,NA,SARSGPYEQY
TRBJ2-1,TRBV5-1,NA,ASSLGQKGGPYNEQF
TRBJ1-4,TRBV5-1,TRBD1,ASSLDAGGAEKLF
TRBJ2-7,TRBV5-5,TRBD1,ASNPQGTVSYEQY
TRBJ1-1,TRBV6-5,NA,ASSYRAMNTEVF
TRBJ2-7,TRBV10-3,TRBD1,AISGKRTGEPYEQY
TRBJ1-5,TRBV21-1,NA,ASSKTGQGASNQPQH
TRBJ2-1,TRBV2,TRBD2,ASSFSPTSGVYNEQF
TRBJ2-2,TRBV5-1,TRBD1,ASSLGRGPSSGELF
TRBJ1-1,TRBV6-2/TRBV6-3,NA,ASNPEGRPYTEAF
TRBJ2-3,TRBV3-1,TRBD2,ASSQLSSSGSTDTQY
TRBJ1-2,TRBV2,NA,ASSESRVGANYGYT
TRBJ2-5,TRBV29-1,TRBD2,SVGLAGGQETQY
TRBJ2-7,TRBV2,TRBD2,ASSDAGVNEQY
TRBJ1-5,TRBV4-3,NA,ASSQDRDRNQPQH
TRBJ2-1,TRBV12-5,TRBD1,ASGFFLRTGTYNEQF
TRBJ1-1,TRBV7-2,TRBD1,ASRTGAIRNTEAF
TRBJ1-1,TRBV28,NA,ASRDRAEAF
TRBJ1-2,TRBV12-3/TRBV12-4,NA,ASSPWVGRSGYT
TRBJ1-1,TRBV11-2,NA,ASGSGTASEAF
TRBJ2-1,TRBV20-1,TRBD2,SASGSNEQF
TRBJ1-5,TRBV21-1,NA,ASSNFGQSEYQPQH
TRBJ2-1,TRBV20-1,NA,SARDVLASYNEQF
TRBJ1-1,TRBV20-1,NA,SAYNRGIEAF
TRBJ1-1,TRBV5-4,NA,ASSLGGRVQNEAF
TRBJ2-5,TRBV20-1,TRBD2,SASTSGSYQETQY
TRBJ2-3,TRBV5-1,TRBD2,ASSLGSMMSGGKADTQY
TRBJ2-1,TRBV5-1,NA,ASSRTASSSYNEQF
TRBJ1-5,TRBV7-2,NA,ASSPSAGNQSQH
TRBJ2-3,TRBV5-1,TRBD1,ASRPGQGARDTQY
TRBJ1-4,TRBV30,NA,AGQTLNEKLF
TRBJ2-7,TRBV7-8,NA,ASSLTYPYEQY
TRBJ2-1,TRBV6-2/TRBV6-3,TRBD1,ASSKATGVF
TRBJ2-1,TRBV7-8,TRBD2,ASSPRGAGAMYNEQF
TRBJ2-2,TRBV12-3/TRBV12-4,NA,ASSLLNTGELF
TRBJ1-2,TRBV7-9,NA,ASSGTENYGYT
TRBJ2-2,TRBV20-1,NA,SAHDLRPRNTGELF
TRBJ2-1,TRBV5-1,NA,TSSSLRGNEQF
TRBJ2-3,TRBV13,NA,ASSFRRRGARTSTDTQY